This record covers a single T cell receptor (beta chain). This sample is part of a study of blood T cell repertoires in COVID-19. Study at large: Samples of COVID-19 (acute and convalescent) were obtained from the United States, Italy and Spain. In each case, the material was cDNA or gDNA derived from T cells, B-cell-depleted T cells, or PBMCs.

Authors' analysis steps: Nucleated cell counts were estimated from reference gene primer amplification. This table comes from immunoSEQ multiplex PCR, and its TCRdb copy is limited to in-frame clones, with some not included. That table supplies the V and J calls and clone size; D and trimming were determined from the DNA. The sample records around 94,000 clones, 91% being singletons. J was trimmed by 4 bases and V by 2 bases; bases with no gene match: 4. The CDR3 totals 13 residues. Germline V gene data show CDR1 as GTSNPN and CDR2 as SVGIG (reference sequence). V is TRBV30 and J is TRBJ1-2; 7 bases are a match to TRBD1. The sequenced sample consisted of peripheral blood. The sequence was obtained from a young man with acute or convalescent COVID-19. CDR3 region: CAWSTGTAYGYTF. Here the CDR3 DNA reads TGTGCCTGGAGTACCGGGACAGCCTATGGCTACACCTTC.